Listed below are T cell receptor beta chains from one sample, sequenced in a study of CD8 T cells in Susac syndrome. TCRdb re-called the immunoSEQ multiplex PCR reads through MiXCR, storing one row per CDR3 protein. This sample has 300,000 to 350,000 distinct CDR3 sequences, with roughly 94% found just once. The material sequenced was CD4+ T cells from PBMCs. The receptors shown here come from a human donor with multiple sclerosis. Each CDR3 is given without its conserved first and last residue. Fields, in order: V gene, CDR3 length, J gene, CDR3 protein.

>TRBV6-1|14|TRBJ2-2
ASSEKISGSGRELF
>TRBV18|10|TRBJ2-2
ASSPQSGELF
>TRBV6-5|13|TRBJ2-7
ASKPKRTSSYEQY
>TRBV29-1|14|TRBJ2-1
SVVPGGGRSYNEQF
>TRBV19|11|TRBJ2-7
ASSPRGRDEQY
>TRBV3-1|11|TRBJ2-2
ASSHIATGELF
>TRBV15|14|TRBJ2-4
ATSIFMGQGKNIQY
>TRBV5-1|14|TRBJ1-1
ASSLGRDRASTEAF
>TRBV28|12|TRBJ1-2
ASSLRGREGGYT
>TRBV24-1|14|TRBJ2-2
ATSDLRSQPAGELF
>TRBV30|12|TRBJ2-1
AWSVKAGANEQF
>TRBV12-3/TRBV12-4|9|TRBJ1-4
ASSFTEKLF
>TRBV4-1|13|TRBJ2-5
ASSQEIAGGETQY
>TRBV20-1|13|TRBJ2-7
SASRDRVTDYEQY
>TRBV5-6|11|TRBJ1-2
ASSQVQGNGYT
>TRBV14|11|TRBJ1-1
ASSPLRGTEAF
>TRBV2|12|TRBJ2-2
ASSRRGLDGELF
>TRBV20-1|12|TRBJ2-3
SARREGGADTQY
>TRBV7-9|13|TRBJ2-2
ASSPFEGATGELF
>TRBV5-1|14|TRBJ2-1
ASSLVLAGGYNEQF
>TRBV20-1|10|TRBJ1-1
SASGGLTEAF
>TRBV20-1|15|TRBJ2-1
SARGGTSGSSYNEQF
>TRBV6-1|12|TRBJ1-3
ASGRTGSGNTIY
>TRBV20-1|16|TRBJ2-7
SARTLTASGSPTYEQY
>TRBV20-1|12|TRBJ2-1
SARGGVRRNEQF
>TRBV20-1|9|TRBJ1-2
SARDQWTGT